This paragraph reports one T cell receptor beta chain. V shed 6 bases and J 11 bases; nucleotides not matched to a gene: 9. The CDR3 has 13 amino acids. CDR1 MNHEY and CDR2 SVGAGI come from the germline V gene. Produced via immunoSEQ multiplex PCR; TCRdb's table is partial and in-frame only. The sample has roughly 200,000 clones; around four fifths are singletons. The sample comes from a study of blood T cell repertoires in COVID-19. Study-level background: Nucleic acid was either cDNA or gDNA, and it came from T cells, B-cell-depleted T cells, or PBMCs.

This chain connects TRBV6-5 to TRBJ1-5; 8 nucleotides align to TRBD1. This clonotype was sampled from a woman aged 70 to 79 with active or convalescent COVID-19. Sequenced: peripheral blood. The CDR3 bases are TGTGCCAGCAGCCGACAGGGGCATTTAGCCCAGCATTTT. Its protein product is CASSRQGHLAQHF.